This T cell receptor beta chain emerged from a study of T-cell memory formation after mild COVID-19. A note on this clonotype: Its antigen is not identified.

From 5'RACE with constant-segment primers came TCR alpha and TCR beta cDNA libraries that carried sample barcodes and UMIs. TCRdb processed the 5' RACE reads anew with MiXCR; each CDR3 protein has one entry. The sample yields under 400,000 distinct CDR3 sequences, around 28% seen once. Findings and caveats of the study: There were some responding clones in pre-infection memory, which suggested that cross-reactive memory had joined. Whether day 37 second-wave clones are SARS-CoV-2-specific was not confirmed. Mainly CM and EM harbored the contracting CD4+ clones; mainly EMRA harbored the CD8+ ones.

The length of the CDR3 is 13 residues. V was pared by 9 bases and J by 6 bases, with 15 bases between. The V gene's germline CDR1 is ENHRY and CDR2 SYGVKD. The source of this sequence is an adult woman who had mild COVID-19 (a few samples of this study predate the infection). Cell type and time point are not known. Sequenced: PBMCs or a T cell subset sorted from them (not recorded which). The chain links TRBV10-3 to TRBJ2-1; the D is unclear. The CDR3 sequence is CAIGLGWGNEQFF. The CDR3 DNA reads as TGTGCCATTGGTCTCGGTTGGGGCAATGAGCAGTTCTTC.